The clone carrying this TCR beta chain was found a few times. The data stem from a study of T-cell reconstitution after alpha-beta-depleted transplantation in children. The CDR3 has 15 amino acids. The junction had 8 bases not matched to a gene; V was cut back by 6 bases and J by 1 base. The germline V gene has CDR1 SEHNR and CDR2 FQNEAQ (reference sequence). Unique molecular identifiers were incorporated during preparation of the TCRbeta library. Via MiXCR, TCRdb re-called the PCR reads, giving one row per CDR3 protein. The sample consists of about 220,000 distinct CDR3 sequences, roughly a sixth of them appearing once.

This TCR was recovered from a male patient under 10 years old who had a stem cell transplant for acute lymphoblastic leukemia, so the T cells may come from the graft donor. The material sequenced was PBMCs, mostly from graft donor cells, taken 360 days after TCRalphabeta/CD19-depleted stem cell transplant. This chain uses TRBV7-9 with TRBJ2-7, with 8 nucleotides matching TRBD2. Written as DNA, the CDR3 is TGTGCCAGCAGTAGTAGCGGGGACAATTCCTACGAGCAGTACTTC. Protein sequence: CASSSSGDNSYEQYF.